The T cell receptor beta chain described here comes from a study of blood T cells in healthy people across ages (dated by TCRdb to about 2015). Context from the whole study: In model experiments, template switching captured about one uniquely barcoded TCR beta cDNA molecule for every two T cells. Using deep sequencing normalized with unique cDNA molecular identifiers, the study measured how TCR beta repertoire diversity changes with age. Donors were grouped into four age groups: young (average roughly 16 years), middle-aged (approximately 41), aged (about 60) and long-lived (around 80). To avoid experimental bias, donors of different ages were spread randomly across the sequencing lanes. The study analyzed two additional independent replicas of 1 million unique cDNA reads from the same blood draw for two donors, one aged 18 to 30 and one aged 80 or older.

Looking up the germline V gene yields CDR1 SGHTA and CDR2 FQGNSA. The CDR3 measures 16 amino acids from cysteine to phenylalanine. Only the CDR3 DNA stays, 48 bases, in frame from base 1. V is cut by 6 bases and J by 2 bases, and the space between the germline ends is 17 bases. About this clonotype itself: There is no known antigen for this receptor. The record has no base qualities; no much larger clone is one base away.

Systemically healthy Caucasian individuals from Russia, 35 to 50 in total and aged roughly 6 to 95 years, were included as donors. Each donor gave around 9 milliliters of peripheral blood, collected into EDTA-treated Vacutainer tubes. Ficoll-Paque density-gradient centrifugation was used to isolate PBMCs, with at least 6 million obtained per sample. Trizol reagent was used to extract total RNA from the PBMCs, yielding at least 5 micrograms per sample. For every donor, an aliquot of PBMCs went through flow cytometry to measure the percentages of naive CD45RAhigh/CD27high T cells. Libraries were prepared through 5' RACE. TCRdb lists the instrument as Illumina HiSeq 2500. The second PCR ran for roughly 7 to 12 cycles and used a J-beta primer mix along with a sample-barcoded 5' primer. Each TCR beta cDNA molecule received a unique molecular identifier from a template-switch 5' adaptor carrying 12 random nucleotides. Each sample yielded at least 3 million CDR3-containing paired-end reads. First-strand cDNA was synthesized from all RNA with the Mint cDNA synthesis kit, primed by a TRBC-specific oligonucleotide. All cDNA was treated with uracil-DNA glycosylase and then went through a first 18-cycle PCR with the universal primers M1SS and BC2_uni_R. From the authors' description of their analysis: Normalization of each sample was performed by random selection of 1 million high-quality reads, each carrying a distinct molecular identifier. Instead of being binned into consensus sequences, reads that shared molecular identifiers were thrown out. MiTCR, run with a Q25 quality threshold and the strictest error-elimination algorithm, handled CDR3 identification, clonotype clustering and error correction. Lower-bound total TCR beta diversity was estimated with a nonparametric unseen species model using Euler transformation. TCRdb passed the public sequencing reads through fastp at Q25 and MiXCR, retaining productive beta sequences. Rows merge per CDR3 protein into single entries with the most common DNA and genes. None of the V and J calls come from the authors' own analysis; TCRdb made them. This sample is represented by some 1,500,000 distinct CDR3 sequences; approximately 39% of them were singletons. 4% of the sample belongs to the ten largest clones.

Summary of the overall study and its limitations: The long-lived group showed more naive CD4+ T cells, fewer expanded clones and increased TCR diversity than the aged group, suggesting age selection. Since profiling was done on bulk unsorted PBMCs, naive and antigen-experienced compartments could not be conclusively compared. There was a strong correlation between observed TCR beta diversity and the percentage of naive T cells measured by flow cytometry. Observed TCR beta diversity per million T cells fell roughly linearly with age, and a significant reduction was already apparent by age around 36. Donor CMV infection status was unknown, potentially confounding age-related changes in expanded clonotypes. Estimates of total diversity based on one million sequenced T cells were considered lower bounds and underestimates.

The V gene is TRBV7-2 and the J gene is TRBJ2-1; a tentative D call is TRBD2 (5 bases match). The origin of this receptor is a woman between 18 and 29 years old in good health. The sample was blood. The CDR3 protein is CASRLKVYGTYNEQFF. The DNA sequence is TGTGCCAGCAGGTTGAAGGTATACGGGACCTACAATGAGCAGTTCTTC.